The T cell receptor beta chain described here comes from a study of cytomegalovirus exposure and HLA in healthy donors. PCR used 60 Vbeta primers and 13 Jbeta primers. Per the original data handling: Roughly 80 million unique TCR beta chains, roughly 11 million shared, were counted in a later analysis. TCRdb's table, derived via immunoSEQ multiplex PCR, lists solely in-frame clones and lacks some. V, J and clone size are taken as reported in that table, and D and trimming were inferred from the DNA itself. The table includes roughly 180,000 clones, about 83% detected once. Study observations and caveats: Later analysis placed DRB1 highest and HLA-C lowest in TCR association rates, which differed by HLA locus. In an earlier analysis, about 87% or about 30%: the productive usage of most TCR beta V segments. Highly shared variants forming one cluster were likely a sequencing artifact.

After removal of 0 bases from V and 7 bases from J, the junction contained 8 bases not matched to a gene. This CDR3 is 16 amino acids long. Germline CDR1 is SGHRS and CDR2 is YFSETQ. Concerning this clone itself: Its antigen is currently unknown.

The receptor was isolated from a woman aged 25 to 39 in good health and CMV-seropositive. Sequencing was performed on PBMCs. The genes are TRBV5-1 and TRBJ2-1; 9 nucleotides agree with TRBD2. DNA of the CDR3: TGCGCCAGCAGCTTGGGGCGGGGGGGCCGGTGGAATGAGCAGTTCTTC. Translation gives CASSLGRGGRWNEQFF.